One sample yielded the 16 T cell receptor beta chains listed below, sequenced in a study of regulatory T cells in long-lasting Graves disease. Documented time point: newly diagnosed GD, antithyroid drugs for less than 3 months. PBMCs were the source of the RNA used for TCR sequencing. iRepertoire HTBI primers and Arm-PCR of CDR3 regions built TCR beta libraries. TCRdb called the multiplex PCR reads again in MiXCR, with one record for every CDR3 protein. The sample includes about 430,000 distinct CDR3 sequences, over 14% of them seen just once. These sequences were also reported in another study, on T cells in Graves' hyperthyroidism and ophthalmopathy.

Material: peripheral blood mononuclear cells (PBMCs), obtained at new diagnosis, from a patient treated with antithyroid drugs. The origin of the receptors is a middle-aged woman with Graves disease.

Points on this clonotype: A read error may be the cause here, since a much bigger clone is one base away. The chain uses TRBV15 and TRBJ1-3; 8 positions agree with TRBD1. Germline V CDR1 and CDR2: LNHNV, YYDKDF (reference sequence). The CDR3 is made up of 16 amino acids. The junction had 7 bases not matched to a gene; V was cut back by 4 bases and J by 2 bases. The CDR3 reads CATSKRNRGAGNTIYF. DNA of the CDR3: TGTGCCACCAGCAAGCGAAACAGGGGGGCTGGAAACACCATATATTTT.

This clonotype was observed a handful of times. The gene calls are TRBV6-1 and TRBJ1-5, with a possible D match to TRBD1 (5 bases). Germline V CDR1 and CDR2: MNHNS, SASEGT. This CDR3 region has 16 residues. The V gene lost 5 bases and the J gene lost 3 bases, with 17 bases spanning the gap. In nucleotides, the CDR3 is TGTGCCAGCAGTCCCTGGACACCCCACTCCAATCAGCCCCAGCATTTT. Its translation is CASSPWTPHSNQPQHF.

This clonotype was counted only a few times. The chain is built from TRBV6-2 or TRBV6-3 and TRBJ2-1, with TRBD1 identical over 10 bases. Germline assignment: CDR1 MNHEY and CDR2 SVGEGT. The CDR3 extends over 15 amino acids. V lost 4 bases and J lost 4; bases outside the gene matches: 4. The CDR3 sequence: CASSSSGQGYNEQFF. The CDR3 coding sequence is TGTGCCAGCAGTTCCTCGGGACAGGGGTACAATGAGCAGTTCTTC.

In its sample, this clonotype was seen a few times. The rearrangement joins TRBV6-1 to TRBJ2-6; 8 bases are shared with TRBD1. The CDR3 spans 16 residues. Germline lookup yields CDR1 MNHNS and CDR2 SASEGT. V shed 5 bases, J shed 0 bases, and the junction held 3 bases outside the gene matches. CDR3 amino acids: CASSRDRSSGANVLTF. The CDR3 DNA follows: TGTGCCAGCAGTAGGGACAGGAGCTCTGGGGCCAACGTCCTGACTTTC.

This clonotype has ten or more counts. The genes are TRBV27 and TRBJ2-1; the match to TRBD2 covers 10 bases. With V trimmed by 0 bases and J by 12 bases, 5 bases remained unmatched. Per germline, CDR1 MNHEY and CDR2 SMNVEV (reference sequence). CDR3 size: 14 residues. CDR3 protein: CASSLSASGRRQFF. Written as DNA, the CDR3 is TGTGCCAGCAGTTTATCGGCTAGCGGGAGACGGCAGTTCTTC.

In regard to this clonotype: Relative to the germline gene, one junction end is altered; a read error may explain this. The rearrangement links TRBV29-1 to TRBJ2-2; D may be TRBD2 (5 bases). This CDR3 has 15 amino acids. Per the germline V gene, CDR1 is SQVTM and CDR2 is ANQGSEA. The CDR3 reads CSVAIYSQNTGKLFF. The CDR3, as DNA: TGCAGCGTTGCGATCTACAGCCAGAACACCGGGAAGCTGTTTTTT.

V is TRBV30 and J is TRBJ2-1; 7 bases align to TRBD2. Per the germline V gene, CDR1 is GTSNPN and CDR2 is SVGIG (reference sequence). V trimming: 5 bases; J trimming: 0 bases; junction bases outside the gene matches: 10. This CDR3 is built from 16 residues. CDR3 DNA sequence: TGTGCCTGGGATCTAGCGGAATTAAGCTCCTACAATGAGCAGTTCTTC. Protein: CAWDLAELSSYNEQFF. Using reference TRBV30 and TRBJ2-1 for the parts outside the CDR3, the full variable domain is SQTIHQWPATLVQPVGSPLSLECTVEGTSNPNLYWYRQAAGRGLQLLFYSVGIGQISSEVPQNLSASRPQDRQFILSSKKLLLSDSGFYLCAWDLAELSSYNEQFFGPGTRLTVL.

Turning to this clonotype: A much larger clone differs by one base, so this may be a read error. The chain carries TRBV11-2 and TRBJ2-1; D gene unclear. This CDR3 contains 13 residues. Germline V gene data show CDR1 as SGHAT and CDR2 as FQNNGV. CDR3 region: CASSSSSENEQSF. The CDR3 nucleotides read TGTGCCAGCAGTTCCAGCTCGGAAAATGAGCAGTCCTTC.

This clonotype was detected only a few times. Since a much larger clone is just one base distant, this may be a read error. The V call is TRBV11-3, the J call TRBJ2-7; 7 bases line up with TRBD2. Germline CDR1 reads SGHNT; CDR2 reads YENEEA. The CDR3 contains 13 residues. The V gene end was trimmed by 5 bases and the J gene end by 9 bases; junction bases not matched to a gene: 10. The CDR3 region is CASSPGGRNGQYF. The DNA for the CDR3 is TGTGCCAGCAGCCCGGGGGGACGTAACGGGCAGTACTTC.

This clonotype was found many times. V and J are TRBV6-1 and TRBJ1-5; D unclear. The CDR3 length is 13 residues. Per the germline V gene, CDR1 is MNHNS and CDR2 is SASEGT. The V end lost 4 bases, the J end lost 5 bases, and 9 bases lay between the germline ends. The CDR3 protein is CASSGGFDQPQHF. The DNA for the CDR3 is TGTGCCAGCAGTGGGGGATTCGATCAGCCCCAGCATTTT.

This clonotype has at least ten counts. Mismatch with germline at one junction end may stem from a read error. The chain carries TRBV12-3 or TRBV12-4 and TRBJ2-2; the match to TRBD2 covers 8 bases. The CDR3 runs 15 residues. The CDR3 here is CASSIAGPNTGELFF. The CDR3 bases are TGTGCCAGCAGTATAGCGGGACCGAACACCGGGGAGCTGTTTTTT.

The sample holds many counts of this clonotype. This chain connects TRBV6-1 to TRBJ2-7; possible D gene TRBD1, 6 bases. The germline CDR1 and CDR2 sequences are MNHNS and SASEGT. CDR3 length: 13 amino acids. The germline V and J ends were trimmed by 4 bases and 7 bases, with 14 bases remaining between them. CDR3 nucleotide sequence: TGTGCCAGCAGTGGCCGGACAGCTCAGGAGCAGTACTTC. It codes for CASSGRTAQEQYF.

This chain uses TRBV6-1 with TRBJ1-4; tentatively, D is TRBD1 (6 bases). Gene TRBJ1-6 matches the end of the DNA better, so the J call may be wrong. This CDR3 comprises 16 residues. In germline, CDR1 is MNHNS, CDR2 SASEGT. As DNA, the CDR3 is TGTGCCAGCAGTGAAGGAAGTTCAGGGGTGGGTTCACCCCTCCACTTT. It specifies CASSEGSSGVGSPLHF.

This clonotype showed up many times. The CDR3: CASSYVRLAGGYEQYF. The CDR3 bases are TGTGCCAGCAGTTACGTAAGACTAGCGGGAGGCTACGAGCAGTACTTC. V gene TRBV6-2 or TRBV6-3 combines with J gene TRBJ2-7; 13 nucleotides match TRBD2. The CDR3 consists of 16 residues. The trim removed 2 bases at V and 3 bases at J, leaving 4 bases unmatched. From germline, CDR1 is MNHEY and CDR2 SVGEGT.

This clonotype has a count of ten or more. The chain is built from TRBV5-1 and TRBJ2-1; TRBD2 aligns across 11 bases. The germline V gene encodes CDR1 SGHRS and CDR2 YFSETQ. Trimming removed 5 bases from V and 4 bases from J; junction bases left unmatched: 5. The CDR3 runs 15 residues. The CDR3 DNA reads as TGCGCCAGCAGAACTAGCGGGAGCACATACAATGAGCAGTTCTTC. It encodes CASRTSGSTYNEQFF.

This clonotype was detected many times. The V call is TRBV29-1, the J call TRBJ2-2, with TRBD1 matching over 7 bases. Germline V gene lookup returns CDR1 SQVTM and CDR2 ANQGSEA. There are 13 residues in the CDR3. The V gene end was trimmed by 2 bases and the J gene end by 6 bases; junction bases not matched to a gene: 3. The CDR3 sequence: CSVERGQAGELFF. CDR3 sequence (DNA): TGCAGCGTTGAAAGGGGGCAAGCCGGGGAGCTGTTTTTT.